In this sample, the clone carrying this T cell receptor beta chain turned up a few times. The antigen is unknown. This entry comes from a study of beta chain features in type 1 diabetes. Study in general: Cell yields, gender and age were comparable in patients and healthy donors. Sorted cells numbering roughly 98,000,000 were examined across all samples. Study-wide results and limits: More deletions and fewer insertions at VDJ junctions were seen in type 1 diabetes patients. Moderate yet significant TCRB CDR3 shortening was seen in Type 1 diabetes patients in all four CD4+ subsets. Patients and controls would be equally affected if PCR favored shorter templates.

Expressed TCRB transcripts were sequenced after all isolated RNA was converted to cDNA. TCRdb's table, derived via immunoSEQ multiplex PCR, lists solely in-frame clones and lacks some. The table has 150,000 or so clones, 6.5% to 10% seen once. The CDR3 has 17 residues. Germline loops: CDR1 LGHNA, CDR2 YSLEER. The germline V and J ends were trimmed by 1 base and 5 bases, with 19 bases remaining between them. This chain joins TRBV4-3 and TRBJ2-3; TRBD2 is a possible D gene (7 bases). The sample comprised central memory CD4+ T cells from blood. This clonotype was sampled from a woman between 18 and 29 years old with type 1 diabetes. In nucleotides, the CDR3 is TGCGCCAGCAGCCAAGGTGGGGGGGCCCCGACCGGAGATACGCAGTATTTT. Translated: CASSQGGGAPTGDTQYF.